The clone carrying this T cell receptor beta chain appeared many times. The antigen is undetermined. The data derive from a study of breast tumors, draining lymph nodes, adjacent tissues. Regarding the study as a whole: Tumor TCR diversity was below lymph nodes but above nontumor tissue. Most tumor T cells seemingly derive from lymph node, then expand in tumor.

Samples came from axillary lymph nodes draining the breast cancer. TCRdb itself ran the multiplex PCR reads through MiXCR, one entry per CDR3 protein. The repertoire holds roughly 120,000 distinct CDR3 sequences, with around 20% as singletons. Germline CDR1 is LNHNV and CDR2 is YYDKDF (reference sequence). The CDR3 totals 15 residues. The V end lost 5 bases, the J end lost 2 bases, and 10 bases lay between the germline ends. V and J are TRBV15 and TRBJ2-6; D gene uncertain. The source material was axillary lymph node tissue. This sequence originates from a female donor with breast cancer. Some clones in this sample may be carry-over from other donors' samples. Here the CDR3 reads CATSSPPAGANVLTF. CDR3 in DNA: TGTGCCACCAGCTCCCCCCCCGCTGGGGCCAACGTCCTGACTTTC.